A single sample is the source of the 5 T cell receptor beta chains below, sequenced in a study of blood T cell repertoires in COVID-19. Clones were read by immunoSEQ multiplex PCR, and TCRdb kept only the in-frame ones, dropping some. The sample has about 180,000 clones, 80% to 85% seen once. Sequenced material: peripheral blood. The origin of the receptors is a woman in her 70s with COVID-19, enrolled during active disease.

The V gene is TRBV12-3 or TRBV12-4, the J gene TRBJ1-2; D unresolved. The V and J ends lost 6 bases and 2 bases respectively, with 4 bases between them. CDR3 length equals 11 residues. The CDR3: CASRENYGYTF. In DNA form, the CDR3 reads TGTGCCAGCAGGGAGAACTATGGCTACACCTTC.

CDR3 region: CASSLAQGSYEQYF. The CDR3 DNA sequence: TGTGCCAGCAGCTTGGCACAGGGGAGCTACGAGCAGTACTTC. This chain connects TRBV5-5 to TRBJ2-7; 7 positions agree with TRBD1. Per the germline V gene, CDR1 is SGHKS and CDR2 is YYEKEE (reference sequence). The J segment lost 3 bases and the V segment lost 0 bases, leaving 3 bases of the junction unmatched. CDR3 length equals 14 residues.

This chain connects TRBV21-1 to TRBJ1-1; TRBD1, the D gene given by the table, was not confirmed from the DNA. TRBV21-1 constitutes a pseudogene. The CDR3 contains 15 residues. CDR3: CASSKGQTMNTEAFF. The CDR3 region has the DNA TGTGCCAGCAGCAAAGGGCAAACAATGAACACTGAAGCTTTCTTT.

This clone has a handful of counts. The genes are TRBV11-3 and TRBJ2-7; D is unclear. V lost 5 bases, J lost 5 bases, and 13 bases lay in between. Per germline, CDR1 SGHNT and CDR2 YENEEA. The CDR3 has 13 residues. CDR3 residues: CASSAGDINEQYF. CDR3 nucleotide sequence: TGTGCCAGCAGCGCCGGTGATATTAACGAGCAGTACTTC.

This clone was counted between two and nine times. The V gene is TRBV5-6, the J gene TRBJ1-2; 8 bases are shared with TRBD1. The germline gives CDR1 SGHDT, CDR2 YYEEEE. Germline trimming cut 4 bases from V and 5 bases from J; bases unmatched to any gene: 7. The CDR3 runs 14 residues. The CDR3, as DNA: TGTGCCAGCAGCCTGGGACAGGAGATGTATGGCTACACCTTC. This encodes CASSLGQEMYGYTF. The complete variable domain, with remaining parts taken from reference TRBV5-6 and TRBJ1-2, reads DAGVTQSPTHLIKTRGQQVTLRCSPKSGHDTVSWYQQALGQGPQFIFQYYEEEERQRGNFPDRFSGHQFPNYSSELNVNALLLGDSALYLCASSLGQEMYGYTFGSGTRLTVV.